The sequence of this TCR beta chain was determined in a study of blood T cell repertoires in COVID-19. Across the study: Specimens from acute and convalescent COVID-19 originated in the United States, Italy and Spain. T cells, B-cell-depleted T cells, or PBMCs provided the cDNA or gDNA that served as material.

This clone was picked up one time. Per the original data handling: For nucleated cells, counts were estimated from reference gene primer amplification. Data came from immunoSEQ multiplex PCR; TCRdb stores just in-frame clones and leaves some out. That table furnishes V, J and clone size, whereas the DNA furnished D and trimming. The sample records under 300,000 clones, roughly 90% being singletons. The CDR3 sequence is 14 residues long. Trimming shortened V by 5 bases and J by 0 bases, and 10 bases separated the two germline ends. Germline V gene lookup returns CDR1 MNHEY and CDR2 SVGEGT. The sequenced material came from peripheral blood. This sequence was found in a woman aged 40 to 55 who had recovered from COVID-19. The J gene is TRBJ1-2, the V gene TRBV6-2 or TRBV6-3; tentatively, D is TRBD1 (5 bases). CDR3 coding DNA: TGTGCCAGCAGTCGGGACTTAGCTAACTATGGCTACACCTTC. Its protein is CASSRDLANYGYTF.